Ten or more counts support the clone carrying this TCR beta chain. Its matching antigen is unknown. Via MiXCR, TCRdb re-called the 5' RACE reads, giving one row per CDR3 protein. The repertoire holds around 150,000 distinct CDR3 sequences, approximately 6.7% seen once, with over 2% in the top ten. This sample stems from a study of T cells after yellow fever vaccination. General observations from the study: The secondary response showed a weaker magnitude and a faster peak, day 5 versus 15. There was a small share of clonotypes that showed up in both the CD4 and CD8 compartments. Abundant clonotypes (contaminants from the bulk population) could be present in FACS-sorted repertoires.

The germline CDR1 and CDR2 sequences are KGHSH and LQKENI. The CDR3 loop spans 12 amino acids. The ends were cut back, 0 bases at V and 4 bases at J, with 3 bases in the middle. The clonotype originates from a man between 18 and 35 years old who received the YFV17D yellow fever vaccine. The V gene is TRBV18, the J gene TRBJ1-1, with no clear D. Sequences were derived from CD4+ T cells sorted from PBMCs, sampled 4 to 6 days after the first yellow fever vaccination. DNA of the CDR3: TGTGCCAGCTCACCACCGAGCACTGAAGCTTTCTTT. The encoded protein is CASSPPSTEAFF.